The T cell receptor (beta chain) described here comes from a study of OX40 agonist ivuxolimab in advanced cancers. Looking at the study overall: Three patients responded partially, comprising one with hepatocellular carcinoma and two with cutaneous melanoma. General study points: In the expanded peripheral T cells, antigen specificity was never determined. On average, a greater number of expanded clones characterised CD8+ T cells relative to CD4+. At doses 0.1 to 3.0 mg/kg, CD4+ and CD8+ clones expanded.

Clones were sequenced by immunoSEQ multiplex PCR, and TCRdb holds only the in-frame ones, with some missing. Altogether tens of thousands of clones are present, roughly nine tenths being singletons, with the ten largest covering under 1.1%. A note on this clone: Its antigen is as yet unknown.

The V gene's germline CDR1 is SGDLS and CDR2 YYNGEE. Trimming cost V 2 bases and J 2 bases; bases outside gene matches: 7. The CDR3 loop spans 15 amino acids. The TCR was taken from an adult with an advanced solid tumor such as melanoma, head and neck, liver or kidney cancer. The starting material was CD4+ or CD8+ T cells sorted from blood, obtained in a trial of the OX40 agonist ivuxolimab. The chain links TRBV9 to TRBJ2-7, with 7 bases lining up with TRBD2. CDR3 nucleotide sequence: TGTGCCAGCAGCGTCCGGGGAGGGGCTGCCTACGAGCAGTACTTC. Translation gives CASSVRGGAAYEQYF.